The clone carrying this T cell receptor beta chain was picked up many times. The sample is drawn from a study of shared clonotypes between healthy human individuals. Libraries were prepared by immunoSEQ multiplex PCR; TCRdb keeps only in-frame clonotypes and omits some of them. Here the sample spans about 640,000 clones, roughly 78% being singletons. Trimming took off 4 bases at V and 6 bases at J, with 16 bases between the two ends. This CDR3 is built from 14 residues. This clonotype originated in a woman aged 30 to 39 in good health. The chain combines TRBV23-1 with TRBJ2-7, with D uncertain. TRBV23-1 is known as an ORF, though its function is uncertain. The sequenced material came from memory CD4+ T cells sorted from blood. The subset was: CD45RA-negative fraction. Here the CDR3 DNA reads TGCGCCAGCAGTCCATCCCCTACAGACTGCGAGCAGTACTTC. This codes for CASSPSPTDCEQYF.